This TCR beta chain was documented in a study of early T cells in non-severe SARS-CoV-2 infection. About the study: Sequencing was performed on bulk RNA from unsorted whole blood, leaving chains unpaired. The study's findings and limits: VDJdb-based matching was biased toward anti-spike CD8 responses and missed private and CD4 specificities.

Trimming at V came to 5 bases and at J to 4 bases, leaving 7 bases not matched to a gene. The CDR3 loop spans 14 amino acids. Germline V CDR1 and CDR2: SGHVS, FNYEAQ. Unique molecular identifier tags were affixed to discrete cDNA molecules. TCRdb re-derived calls from the 5' RACE reads in MiXCR, one entry per CDR3 protein. Of 54,000 or so distinct CDR3 sequences in the sample, around 6% were seen once. This clonotype has more than one count but fewer than ten. The antigen remains unidentified. The receptor was derived from an adult who was a healthcare worker with PCR-confirmed SARS-CoV-2 infection or an uninfected control (not recorded which). The sequenced material came from whole blood. This sequence joins TRBV7-6 and TRBJ2-5; 7 bases match TRBD2. For the CDR3, the DNA is TGTGCCAGCAGCCCCCACGGGGAGGGAGAGACCCAGTACTTC. Translated, it gives CASSPHGEGETQYF.